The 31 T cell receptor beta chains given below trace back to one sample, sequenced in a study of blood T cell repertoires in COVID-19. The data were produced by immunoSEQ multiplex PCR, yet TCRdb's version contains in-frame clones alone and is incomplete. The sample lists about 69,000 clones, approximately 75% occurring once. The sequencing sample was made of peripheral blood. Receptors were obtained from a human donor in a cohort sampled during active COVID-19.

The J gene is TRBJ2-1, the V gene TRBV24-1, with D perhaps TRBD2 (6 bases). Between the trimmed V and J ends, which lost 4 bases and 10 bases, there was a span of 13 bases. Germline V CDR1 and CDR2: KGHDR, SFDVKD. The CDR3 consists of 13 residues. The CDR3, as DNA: TGTGCCACCAGTGAGTCGGGACTCGTAGAGCAGTTCTTC. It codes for CATSESGLVEQFF.

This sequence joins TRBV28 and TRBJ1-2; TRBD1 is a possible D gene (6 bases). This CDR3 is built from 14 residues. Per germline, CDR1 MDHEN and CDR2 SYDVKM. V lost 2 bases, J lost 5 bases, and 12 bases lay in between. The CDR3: CASSLVGAGYGYTF. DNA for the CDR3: TGTGCCAGCAGTTTAGTGGGGGCTGGATATGGCTACACCTTC.

For the CDR3, the DNA is TGCGCCAGCAGCTCAGGACAGCCGGGGCAGCCCCAGCATTTT. It encodes CASSSGQPGQPQHF. V gene TRBV5-1 combines with J gene TRBJ1-5; TRBD1 is a possible D gene (6 bases). Germline CDR1 is SGHRS and CDR2 is YFSETQ. The CDR3 extends over 14 amino acids. Trimming took off 3 bases at V and 7 bases at J, with 14 bases between the two ends.

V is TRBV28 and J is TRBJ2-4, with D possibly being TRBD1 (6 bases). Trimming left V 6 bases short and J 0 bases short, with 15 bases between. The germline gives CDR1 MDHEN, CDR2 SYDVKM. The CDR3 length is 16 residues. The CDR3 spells CASRPGHKIAKNIQYF. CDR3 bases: TGTGCCAGCAGACCGGGACACAAAATAGCCAAAAACATTCAGTACTTC.

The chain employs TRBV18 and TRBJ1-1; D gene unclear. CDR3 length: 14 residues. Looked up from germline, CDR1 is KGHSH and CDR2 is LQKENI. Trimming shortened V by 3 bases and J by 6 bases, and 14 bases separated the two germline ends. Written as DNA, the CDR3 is TGTGCCAGCTCACCTCTTGCGGAGGGCGCTGAAGCTTTCTTT. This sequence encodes CASSPLAEGAEAFF.

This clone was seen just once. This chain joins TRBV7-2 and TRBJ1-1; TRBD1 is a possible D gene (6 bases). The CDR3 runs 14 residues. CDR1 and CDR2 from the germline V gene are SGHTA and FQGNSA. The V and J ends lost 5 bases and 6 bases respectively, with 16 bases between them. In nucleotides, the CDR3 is TGTGCCAGCAGCCCTCGGAGGGGGGGCGCTGAAGCTTTCTTT. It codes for CASSPRRGGAEAFF.

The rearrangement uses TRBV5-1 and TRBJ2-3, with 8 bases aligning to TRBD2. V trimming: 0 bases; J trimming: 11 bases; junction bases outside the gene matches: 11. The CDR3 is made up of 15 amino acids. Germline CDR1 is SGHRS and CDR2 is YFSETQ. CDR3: CASSLGTSGGEMQYF. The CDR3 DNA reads TGCGCCAGCAGCTTGGGTACTAGCGGAGGGGAGATGCAGTATTTT.

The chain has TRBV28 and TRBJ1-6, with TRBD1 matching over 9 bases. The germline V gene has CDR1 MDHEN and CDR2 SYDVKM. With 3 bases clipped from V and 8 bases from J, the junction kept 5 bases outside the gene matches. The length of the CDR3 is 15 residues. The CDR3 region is CASSFPGQGDSPLHF. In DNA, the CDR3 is TGTGCCAGCAGTTTCCCGGGACAGGGAGATTCACCCCTCCACTTT.

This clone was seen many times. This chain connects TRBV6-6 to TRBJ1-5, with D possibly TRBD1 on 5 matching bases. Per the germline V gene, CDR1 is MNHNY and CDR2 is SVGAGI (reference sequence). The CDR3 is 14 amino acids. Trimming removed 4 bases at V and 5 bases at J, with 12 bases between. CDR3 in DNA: TGTGCCAGCAGTTCAGGGCAGGGCCATCAGCCCCAGCATTTT. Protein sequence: CASSSGQGHQPQHF.

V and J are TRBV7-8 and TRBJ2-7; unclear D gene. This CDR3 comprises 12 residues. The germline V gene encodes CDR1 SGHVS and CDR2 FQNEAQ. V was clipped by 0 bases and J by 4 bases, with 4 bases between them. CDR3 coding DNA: TGTGCCAGCAGCTTAGCGCAGTACGAGCAGTACTTC. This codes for CASSLAQYEQYF.

For the CDR3, the DNA is TGCGCCAGCAGCCTCCGGAGCGGAGAGACCCAGTACTTC. Protein: CASSLRSGETQYF. V is TRBV4-1 and J is TRBJ2-5, with a weak D call TRBD2 (5 bases). V was pared by 4 bases and J by 4 bases, with 10 bases between. The CDR3 covers 13 residues. Germline V gene data show CDR1 as MGHRA and CDR2 as YSYEKL.

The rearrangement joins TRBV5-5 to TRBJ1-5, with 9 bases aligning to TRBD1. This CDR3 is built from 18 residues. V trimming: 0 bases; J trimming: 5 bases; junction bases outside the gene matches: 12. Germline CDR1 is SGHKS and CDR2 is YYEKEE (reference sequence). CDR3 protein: CASSLAIGTGLWDQPQHF. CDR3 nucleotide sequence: TGTGCCAGCAGCTTGGCCATAGGGACAGGGCTTTGGGATCAGCCCCAGCATTTT.

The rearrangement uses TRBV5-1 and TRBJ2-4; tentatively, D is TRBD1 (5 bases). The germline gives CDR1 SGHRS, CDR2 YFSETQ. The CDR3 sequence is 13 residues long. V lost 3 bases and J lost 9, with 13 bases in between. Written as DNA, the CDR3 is TGCGCCAGCAGCTCCGACAGTTTGGGCATTCAGTACTTC. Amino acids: CASSSDSLGIQYF.

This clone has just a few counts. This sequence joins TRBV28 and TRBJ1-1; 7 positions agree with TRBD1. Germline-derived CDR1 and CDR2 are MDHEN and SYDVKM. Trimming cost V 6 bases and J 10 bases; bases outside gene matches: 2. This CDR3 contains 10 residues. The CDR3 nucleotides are TGTGCCAGCAGAGACAGGGTAGCTTTCTTT. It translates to CASRDRVAFF.

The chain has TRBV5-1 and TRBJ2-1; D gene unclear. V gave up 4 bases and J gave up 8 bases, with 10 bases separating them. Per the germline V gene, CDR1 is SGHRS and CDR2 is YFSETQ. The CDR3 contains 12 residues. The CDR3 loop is CASSGNLDEQFF. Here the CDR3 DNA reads TGCGCCAGCAGCGGTAACTTGGATGAGCAGTTCTTC.

The CDR3 region has the DNA TGTGCCAGCAGCTTAACAGGGGGCTCTGGAAACACCATATATTTT. The encoded protein is CASSLTGGSGNTIYF. The chain links TRBV9 to TRBJ1-3, with TRBD1 matching over 8 bases. The V gene's germline CDR1 is SGDLS and CDR2 YYNGEE. The CDR3 loop spans 15 amino acids. Trimming cost V 4 bases and J 0 bases; bases outside gene matches: 3.

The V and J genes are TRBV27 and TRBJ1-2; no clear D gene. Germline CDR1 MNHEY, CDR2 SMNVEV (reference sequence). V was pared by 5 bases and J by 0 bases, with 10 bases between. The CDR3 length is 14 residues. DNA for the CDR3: TGTGCCAGCAGTCCCGGGTCTACTAACTATGGCTACACCTTC. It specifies CASSPGSTNYGYTF.

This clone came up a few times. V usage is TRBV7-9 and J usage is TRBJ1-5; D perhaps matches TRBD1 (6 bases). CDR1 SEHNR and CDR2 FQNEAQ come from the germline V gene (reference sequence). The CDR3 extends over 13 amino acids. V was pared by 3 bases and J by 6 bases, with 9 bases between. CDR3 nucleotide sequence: TGTGCCAGCAGCTTCAAGGACAGTCAGCCCCAGCATTTT. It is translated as CASSFKDSQPQHF.

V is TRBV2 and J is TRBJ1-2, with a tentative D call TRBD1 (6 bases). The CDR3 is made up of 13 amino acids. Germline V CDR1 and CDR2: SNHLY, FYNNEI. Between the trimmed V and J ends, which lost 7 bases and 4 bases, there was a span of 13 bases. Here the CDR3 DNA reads TGTGCCAGCAAGGTGGGACACGGCTATGGCTACACCTTC. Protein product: CASKVGHGYGYTF. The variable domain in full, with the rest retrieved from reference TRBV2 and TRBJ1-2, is EPEVTQTPSHQVTQMGQEVILRCVPISNHLYFYWYRQILGQKVEFLVSFYNNEISEKSEIFDDQFSVERPDGSNFTLKIRSTKLEDSAMYFCASKVGHGYGYTFGSGTRLTVV.

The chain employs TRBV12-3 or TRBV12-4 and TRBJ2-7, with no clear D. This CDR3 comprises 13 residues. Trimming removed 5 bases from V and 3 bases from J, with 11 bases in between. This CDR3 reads CASSQLGVYEQYF. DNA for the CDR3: TGTGCCAGCAGTCAGCTTGGAGTCTACGAGCAGTACTTC.

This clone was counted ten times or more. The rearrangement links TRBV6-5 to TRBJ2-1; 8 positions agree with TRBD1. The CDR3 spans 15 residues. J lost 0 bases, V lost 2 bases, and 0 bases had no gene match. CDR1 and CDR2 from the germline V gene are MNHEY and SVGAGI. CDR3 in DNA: TGTGCCAGCAGTTACGGGACAGGCTCCTACAATGAGCAGTTCTTC. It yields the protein CASSYGTGSYNEQFF.

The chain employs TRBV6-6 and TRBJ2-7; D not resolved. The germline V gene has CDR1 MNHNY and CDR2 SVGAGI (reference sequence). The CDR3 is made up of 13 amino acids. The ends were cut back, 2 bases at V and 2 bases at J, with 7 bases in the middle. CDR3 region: CASSYDNPYEQYF. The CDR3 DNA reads TGTGCCAGCAGTTACGACAATCCCTACGAGCAGTACTTC.

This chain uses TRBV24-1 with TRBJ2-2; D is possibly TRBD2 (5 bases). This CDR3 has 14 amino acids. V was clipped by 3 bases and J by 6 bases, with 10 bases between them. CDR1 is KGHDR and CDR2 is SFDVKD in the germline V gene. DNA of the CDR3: TGTGCCACCAGTGATCCAAATAGCGCCGGGGAGCTGTTTTTT. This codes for CATSDPNSAGELFF.

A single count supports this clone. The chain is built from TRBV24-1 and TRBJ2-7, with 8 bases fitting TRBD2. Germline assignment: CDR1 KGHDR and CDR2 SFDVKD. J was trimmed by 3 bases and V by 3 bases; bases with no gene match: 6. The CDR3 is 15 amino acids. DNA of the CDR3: TGTGCCACCAGTGATGCCGGGACTAGTAGCTACGAGCAGTACTTC. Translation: CATSDAGTSSYEQYF.

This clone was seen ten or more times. CDR3 nucleotide sequence: TGTGCCTGGCTGCCTACGGATTCACCCCTCCACTTT. Protein sequence: CAWLPTDSPLHF. The chain uses TRBV30 and TRBJ1-6, with unresolved D. Germline CDR1 GTSNPN, CDR2 SVGIG (reference sequence). Trimming took off 5 bases at V and 8 bases at J, with 10 bases between the two ends. The CDR3 spans 12 residues.

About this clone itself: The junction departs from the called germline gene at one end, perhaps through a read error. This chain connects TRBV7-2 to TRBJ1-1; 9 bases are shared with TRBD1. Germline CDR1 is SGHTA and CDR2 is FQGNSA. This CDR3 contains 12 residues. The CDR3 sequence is CASSRQGEPSKF. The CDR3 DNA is TGTGCCAGCAGTCGACAGGGGGAGCCTTCTAAGTTT.

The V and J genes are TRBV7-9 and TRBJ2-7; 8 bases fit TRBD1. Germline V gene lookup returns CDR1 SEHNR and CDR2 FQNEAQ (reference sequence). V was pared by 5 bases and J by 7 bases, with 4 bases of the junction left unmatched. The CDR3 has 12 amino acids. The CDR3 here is CASSRTGREQYF. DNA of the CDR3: TGTGCCAGCAGCCGGACAGGGCGAGAGCAGTACTTC.

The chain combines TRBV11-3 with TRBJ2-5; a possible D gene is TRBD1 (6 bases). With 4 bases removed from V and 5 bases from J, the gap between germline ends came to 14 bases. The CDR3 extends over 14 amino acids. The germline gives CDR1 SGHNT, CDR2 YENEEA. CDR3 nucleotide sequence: TGTGCCAGCAGCTCCCAGGGGCTAAAGGAGACCCAGTACTTC. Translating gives CASSSQGLKETQYF. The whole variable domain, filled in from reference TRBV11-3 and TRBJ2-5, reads EAGVVQSPRYKIIEKKQPVAFWCNPISGHNTLYWYLQNLGQGPELLIRYENEEAVDDSQLPKDRFSAERLKGVDSTLKIQPAELGDSAVYLCASSSQGLKETQYFGPGTRLLVL.

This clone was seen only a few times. CDR3 amino acids: CASSSEGGPGKTQYF. CDR3 DNA: TGTGCCAGTAGTAGTGAGGGAGGGCCGGGAAAGACCCAGTACTTC. This chain uses TRBV19 with TRBJ2-5, with 7 nucleotides matching TRBD2. CDR3 size: 15 residues. Germline V CDR1 and CDR2: LNHDA, SQIVND (reference sequence). V was pared by 4 bases and J by 6 bases, with 11 bases of the junction left unmatched.

CDR3 bases: TGTGCCAGCAGTTTACAGGGTCGGTATGAGCAGTTCTTC. It specifies CASSLQGRYEQFF. The chain links TRBV12-3 or TRBV12-4 to TRBJ2-1; a weak D match, TRBD1 (5 bases). V dropped 2 bases and J dropped 8 bases, with 10 bases sitting between them. The CDR3 consists of 13 residues.

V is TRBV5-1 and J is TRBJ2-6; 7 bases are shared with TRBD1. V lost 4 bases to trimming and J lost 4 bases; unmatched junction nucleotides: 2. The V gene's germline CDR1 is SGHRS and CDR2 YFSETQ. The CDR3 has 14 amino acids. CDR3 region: CASSTGAGANVLTF. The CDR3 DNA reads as TGCGCCAGCAGCACAGGGGCGGGGGCCAACGTCCTGACTTTC.